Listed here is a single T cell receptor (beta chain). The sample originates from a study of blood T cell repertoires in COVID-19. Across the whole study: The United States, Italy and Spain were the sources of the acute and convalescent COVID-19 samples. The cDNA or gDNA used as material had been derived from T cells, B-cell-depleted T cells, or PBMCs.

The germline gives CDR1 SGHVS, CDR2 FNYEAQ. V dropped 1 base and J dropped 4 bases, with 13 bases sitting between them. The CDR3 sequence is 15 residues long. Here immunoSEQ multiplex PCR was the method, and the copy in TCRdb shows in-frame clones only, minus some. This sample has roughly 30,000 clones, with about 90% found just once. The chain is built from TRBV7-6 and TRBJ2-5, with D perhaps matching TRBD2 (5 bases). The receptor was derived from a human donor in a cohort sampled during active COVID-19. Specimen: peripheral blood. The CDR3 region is CASSLGTETLETQYF. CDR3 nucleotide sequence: TGTGCCAGCAGCTTAGGGACTGAGACACTAGAGACCCAGTACTTC.